What follows is one T cell receptor beta chain and its context. The data are from a study of T cell clonotyping in hematopoietic cell transplantation. The overall study: Recipients' pretransplant samples followed cytoreduction.

Time point in this sample: recipient sample about 28 days before transplant, after cytoreduction. Assay used: immunoSEQ multiplex PCR; TCRdb lists only in-frame clones, some missing. Of some 30,000 clones in the sample, 60% to 85% were seen once. This CDR3 is 14 amino acids long. V was pared by 7 bases and J by 6 bases, with 15 bases between. Germline CDR1 and CDR2: WNHNN and SYGVQD (reference sequence). The specimen was peripheral blood mononuclear cells, collected before stem cell transplant. This TCR came from a young woman with chronic myeloid leukemia. Some clones in this sample may be carry-over from other donors' samples. The genes are TRBV10-1 and TRBJ2-2; TRBD1 is a possible D gene (8 bases). The CDR3 nucleotides are TGCGCCAGCACATTACAGGGGGGGGCCGGGGAGCTGTTTTTT. Protein sequence: CASTLQGGAGELFF.